The 27 T cell receptor beta chains below all came from one sample that was sequenced in a study of blood T cell repertoires in COVID-19. TCRdb keeps only in-frame clones here, not all; method: immunoSEQ multiplex PCR. The sample gives around 120,000 clones, roughly nine tenths of which show up once; 7.9% is in the top ten. Sequenced input: peripheral blood. The source of these receptors is a man between 65 and 79 years old who had recovered from COVID-19.

The rearrangement links TRBV27 to TRBJ2-2; 7 bases are shared with TRBD2. CDR1 is MNHEY, CDR2 SMNVEV, per germline (reference sequence). J lost 3 bases, V lost 2 bases, and 3 bases had no gene match. The CDR3 has 15 amino acids. CDR3 region: CASSLAGVYTGELFF. CDR3 bases: TGTGCCAGCAGTTTAGCGGGAGTGTACACCGGGGAGCTGTTTTTT.

This chain connects TRBV18 to TRBJ2-1; 12 bases are shared with TRBD2. CDR1 is KGHSH and CDR2 is LQKENI in the germline V gene. CDR3 length: 15 residues. The trim removed 2 bases at V and 8 bases at J, leaving 4 bases unmatched. The CDR3 here is CASSPTSGGPDEQFF. The CDR3 nucleotides read TGTGCCAGCTCACCAACTAGCGGGGGGCCCGATGAGCAGTTCTTC.

The chain recombines TRBV27 with TRBJ2-5, with 9 bases lining up with TRBD2. Germline V gene sequence: CDR1 MNHEY, CDR2 SMNVEV (reference sequence). The CDR3 length is 15 residues. The trim removed 6 bases at V and 5 bases at J, leaving 10 bases unmatched. The CDR3, as DNA: TGTGCCAGCAGGTCGGGCGGGGGGGCTTGGGAGACCCAGTACTTC. It codes for CASRSGGGAWETQYF.

This clone has only a few counts. This rearrangement joins TRBV2 to TRBJ1-1, with 7 nucleotides matching TRBD1. The ends lost 7 bases at V and 11 bases at J; junction bases unmatched: 16. The CDR3 is 14 residues long. Germline loops: CDR1 SNHLY, CDR2 FYNNEI. CDR3 region: CASIKTGFPLVAFF. The CDR3 region has the DNA TGTGCCAGCATCAAGACAGGGTTTCCTCTGGTGGCTTTCTTT.

The chain employs TRBV2 and TRBJ2-1, with D hard to call. V shed 7 bases and J shed 3 bases, with 4 bases lying between them. The V gene's germline CDR1 is SNHLY and CDR2 FYNNEI. CDR3 length: 11 amino acids. The CDR3 DNA sequence: TGTGCCAGCAACAGCTACAATGAGCAGTTCTTC. It encodes CASNSYNEQFF.

V and J are TRBV5-4 and TRBJ2-1, with 7 bases that match TRBD1. Germline lookup yields CDR1 SGHNT and CDR2 YYREEE (reference sequence). The length of the CDR3 is 15 residues. J was trimmed by 1 base and V by 5 bases; bases with no gene match: 6. CDR3 coding DNA: TGTGCCAGCAGAGACAGGGTAGAATCCTACAATGAGCAGTTCTTC. Translation gives CASRDRVESYNEQFF. The variable domain in full, completed from reference TRBV5-4 and TRBJ2-1, reads ETGVTQSPTHLIKTRGQQVTLRCSSQSGHNTVSWYQQALGQGPQFIFQYYREEENGRGNFPPRFSGLQFPNYSSELNVNALELDDSALYLCASRDRVESYNEQFFGPGTRLTVL.

The rearrangement links TRBV4-1 to TRBJ2-1; tentative D call: TRBD1 (6 bases). V lost 5 bases and J lost 10, with 12 bases in between. This CDR3 is 12 amino acids long. Germline loops: CDR1 MGHRA, CDR2 YSYEKL. The CDR3 DNA reads TGCGCCAGCAGCAGGCCCACAGGGGAGCAGTTCTTC. Protein product: CASSRPTGEQFF.

Written as DNA, the CDR3 is TGTGCCAGCTCACCCTTCCCGACACGACAGGGGAATTCTGAAAAACTGTTTTTT. This gives the protein CASSPFPTRQGNSEKLFF. The chain uses TRBV18 and TRBJ1-4, with 8 bases fitting TRBD1. With 3 bases clipped from V and 7 bases from J, the junction kept 16 bases outside the gene matches. The CDR3 contains 18 residues. Germline assignment: CDR1 KGHSH and CDR2 LQKENI.

CDR3 loop: CASSVERVAGASWDTQYF. CDR3 nucleotides: TGTGCCAGCAGCGTAGAAAGGGTAGCGGGGGCCAGTTGGGATACGCAGTATTTT. This chain joins TRBV9 and TRBJ2-3, with 9 bases lining up with TRBD2. Germline V lookup: CDR1 SGDLS, CDR2 YYNGEE. The CDR3 length is 18 residues. V trimming: 0 bases; J trimming: 6 bases; junction bases outside the gene matches: 14.

The chain combines TRBV28 with TRBJ1-2; unclear D gene. The length of the CDR3 is 12 residues. V shed 10 bases and J shed 5 bases, with 14 bases lying between them. Germline assignment: CDR1 MDHEN and CDR2 SYDVKM. CDR3 nucleotides: TGTGCCACGCAAATCGACACATATGGCTACACCTTC. It encodes CATQIDTYGYTF.

This rearrangement joins TRBV27 to TRBJ1-2, with 10 positions matching TRBD1. The V gene end was trimmed by 4 bases and the J gene end by 4 bases; junction bases not matched to a gene: 0. CDR1 is MNHEY, CDR2 SMNVEV, per germline (reference sequence). The CDR3 length is 13 residues. This chain's CDR3 is CASSWTGGYGYTF. In nucleotides, the CDR3 is TGTGCCAGCAGTTGGACAGGGGGCTATGGCTACACCTTC.

The rearrangement uses TRBV6-5 and TRBJ1-1, with 10 positions matching TRBD1. The CDR3 runs 15 residues. The germline V gene has CDR1 MNHEY and CDR2 SVGAGI. V trimming: 5 bases; J trimming: 6 bases; junction bases outside the gene matches: 9. The CDR3 DNA is TGTGCCAGCAGTCCCTGGACAGGGGGTAGGGCTGAAGCTTTCTTT. It encodes CASSPWTGGRAEAFF.

This chain joins TRBV6-5 and TRBJ1-6, with TRBD1 matching 7 bases. This CDR3 comprises 15 residues. The germline gives CDR1 MNHEY, CDR2 SVGAGI. V lost 2 bases to trimming and J lost 5 bases; unmatched junction nucleotides: 3. The CDR3 bases are TGTGCCAGCAGTTACAGGGGGCATGATAATTCACCCCTCCACTTT. Translation: CASSYRGHDNSPLHF.

V and J are TRBV27 and TRBJ2-5; weak D call: TRBD2 (5 bases). This CDR3 comprises 16 residues. V was shortened by 3 bases and J by 3 bases, with 17 bases between the two germline ends. The germline V gene encodes CDR1 MNHEY and CDR2 SMNVEV (reference sequence). The CDR3 region has the DNA TGTGCCAGCAGTTTTATTCACGGAGGTTCAGAAGAGACCCAGTACTTC. Its translation is CASSFIHGGSEETQYF.

V gene TRBV12-3 or TRBV12-4 combines with J gene TRBJ1-2; D unresolved. V dropped 3 bases and J dropped 6 bases, with 11 bases sitting between them. The CDR3 runs to 13 residues. The CDR3 sequence is CASSFSGYDGYTF. The CDR3 nucleotides read TGTGCCAGCAGTTTTTCCGGGTACGATGGCTACACCTTC.

The chain recombines TRBV24-1 with TRBJ2-1; D perhaps matches TRBD1 (6 bases). There are 14 residues in the CDR3. Germline CDR1 reads KGHDR; CDR2 reads SFDVKD. The ends were cut back, 7 bases at V and 3 bases at J, with 12 bases in the middle. CDR3: CATSRAGDYNEQFF. For the CDR3, the DNA is TGTGCCACCAGCAGAGCAGGGGACTACAATGAGCAGTTCTTC.

The chain recombines TRBV5-5 with TRBJ1-5; D possibly corresponds to TRBD1 (5 bases). The CDR3 spans 15 residues. Germline V CDR1 and CDR2: SGHKS, YYEKEE (reference sequence). V was clipped by 2 bases and J by 7 bases, with 16 bases between them. The CDR3 coding sequence is TGTGCCAGCAGCTTCCGTTTGACCCAGGGACAGCCCCAGCATTTT. Its translation: CASSFRLTQGQPQHF.

This chain uses TRBV2 with TRBJ1-5, with D tentatively TRBD1 (6 bases). This CDR3 spans 13 amino acids. The V and J ends lost 7 bases and 5 bases respectively, with 12 bases between them. Per germline, CDR1 SNHLY and CDR2 FYNNEI. The CDR3, as DNA: TGTGCCAGCACTGAGCAGGGGTATCAGCCCCAGCATTTT. Its translation is CASTEQGYQPQHF.

The chain links TRBV5-4 to TRBJ2-3; TRBD1 matches 8 bases. There are 15 residues in the CDR3. In germline, CDR1 is SGHNT, CDR2 YYREEE (reference sequence). The J segment lost 5 bases and the V segment lost 4 bases, leaving 9 bases of the junction unmatched. CDR3 nucleotide sequence: TGTGCCAGCAGCGCCTCAGGGACAGGCGTAGATACGCAGTATTTT. Its protein is CASSASGTGVDTQYF.

The chain has TRBV2 and TRBJ2-7, with D maybe TRBD2 (5 bases). Germline CDR1 SNHLY, CDR2 FYNNEI. The V and J ends lost 7 bases and 3 bases respectively, with 10 bases between them. This CDR3 has 12 amino acids. CDR3 in amino acids: CASNERHYEQYF. The DNA of the CDR3 is TGTGCCAGCAACGAGCGGCACTACGAGCAGTACTTC.

The chain uses TRBV24-1 and TRBJ2-3, with 8 bases lining up with TRBD1. With 5 bases clipped from V and 6 bases from J, the junction kept 3 bases outside the gene matches. CDR3 size: 13 residues. Germline V gives CDR1 KGHDR, CDR2 SFDVKD. The CDR3 region is CATSGTGWDTQYF. DNA of the CDR3: TGTGCCACCAGTGGGACAGGGTGGGATACGCAGTATTTT.

This chain connects TRBV12-3 or TRBV12-4 to TRBJ1-6; D ambiguous. CDR3 length: 13 amino acids. V was shortened by 5 bases and J by 9 bases, with 11 bases between the two germline ends. The CDR3 sequence: CASSIHSASPLHF. CDR3 DNA sequence: TGTGCCAGCAGTATCCATAGCGCTTCACCCCTCCACTTT.

The rearrangement links TRBV6-2 or TRBV6-3 to TRBJ2-7; 8 bases agree with TRBD1. This CDR3 is built from 16 residues. Trimming at V came to 1 base and at J to 6 bases, leaving 11 bases not matched to a gene. Per the germline V gene, CDR1 is MNHEY and CDR2 is SVGEGT. CDR3 sequence: CASSYFGMAGGSEQYF. CDR3 nucleotide sequence: TGTGCCAGCAGTTACTTCGGAATGGCAGGGGGCTCCGAGCAGTACTTC.

This sequence joins TRBV12-3 or TRBV12-4 and TRBJ1-2; TRBD1 aligns across 8 bases. This CDR3 has 13 residues. The V segment lost 6 bases and the J segment 5 bases; nucleotides outside the gene matches: 5. CDR3 residues: CASRSGGAYGYTF. The CDR3 nucleotides read TGTGCCAGCAGATCAGGGGGCGCGTATGGCTACACCTTC.

DNA for the CDR3: TGTGCCAGCATACGGGACGGGGGAGCAAACGAGCAGTACTTC. Its protein is CASIRDGGANEQYF. The chain is built from TRBV28 and TRBJ2-7; D may be TRBD2 (6 bases). V was trimmed by 7 bases and J by 5 bases, leaving 18 bases between them. There are 14 residues in the CDR3. Germline V gene data show CDR1 as MDHEN and CDR2 as SYDVKM. Full variable domain (outside the CDR3, taken from reference TRBV28 and TRBJ2-7): DVKVTQSSRYLVKRTGEKVFLECVQDMDHENMFWYRQDPGLGLRLIYFSYDVKMKEKGDIPEGYSVSREKKERFSLILESASTNQTSMYLCASIRDGGANEQYFGPGTRLTVT.

In DNA, the CDR3 is TGCGCCAGCAGTGAGCCGGGACTAGCGGACAATGAGCAGTTCTTC. This codes for CASSEPGLADNEQFF. V usage is TRBV10-1 and J usage is TRBJ2-1; 11 positions agree with TRBD2. The germline CDR1 and CDR2 sequences are WNHNN and SYGVQD (reference sequence). The CDR3 consists of 15 residues. V lost 2 bases and J lost 5; bases outside the gene matches: 2.

The count of this clone is one. The chain carries TRBV2 and TRBJ1-4; a possible D gene is TRBD1 (5 bases). The V gene's germline CDR1 is SNHLY and CDR2 FYNNEI. The V gene lost 3 bases and the J gene lost 6 bases, with 14 bases spanning the gap. This CDR3 comprises 15 residues. The CDR3 region is CASSDPRGLHEKLFF. In nucleotides, the CDR3 is TGTGCCAGCAGTGACCCCCGGGGACTGCATGAAAAACTGTTTTTT.